This TCR beta chain was captured in a study of shared clonotypes between healthy human individuals. Turning to the study itself: Three CD4 naive, three CD4 memory, two CD8 naive and one CD8 memory plate were used per donor.

Germline CDR1 reads PRHDT; CDR2 reads FYEKMQ (reference sequence). V lost 5 bases to trimming and J lost 16 bases, with 18 bases between them. This CDR3 spans 13 amino acids. Donors were healthy HIV-negative adults without recently reported acute infections or vaccinations. A deep-level run was used for the assay. Generated by immunoSEQ multiplex PCR, the TCRdb table keeps only in-frame clones and is missing some. Of over a million clones listed, approximately 76% are singletons. Comments on this clone: As yet, its antigen is unknown.

Study findings and constraints: Few donors limited the genetic and exposure-history diversity represented.

The receptor was derived from a man between 18 and 35 years old in good health. The genes are TRBV13 and TRBJ1-6; no reliable D call. Material: memory CD4+ T cells sorted from blood. Subset in this sample: CD45RA-negative fraction. The CDR3 bases are TGTGCCAGCAGCCAAAGATGGGTTCCGGGACTCCACTTT. It is translated as CASSQRWVPGLHF.